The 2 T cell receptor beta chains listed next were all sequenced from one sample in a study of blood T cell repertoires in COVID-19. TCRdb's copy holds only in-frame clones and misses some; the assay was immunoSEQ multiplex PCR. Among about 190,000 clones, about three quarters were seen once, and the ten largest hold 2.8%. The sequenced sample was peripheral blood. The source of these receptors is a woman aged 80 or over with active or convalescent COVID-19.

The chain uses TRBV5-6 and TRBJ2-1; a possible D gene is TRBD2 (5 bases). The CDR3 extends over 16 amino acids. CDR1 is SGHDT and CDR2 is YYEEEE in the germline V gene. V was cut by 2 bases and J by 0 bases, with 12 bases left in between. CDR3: CASSFYPGSSYNEQFF. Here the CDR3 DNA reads TGTGCCAGCAGCTTTTACCCGGGGAGCTCCTACAATGAGCAGTTCTTC.

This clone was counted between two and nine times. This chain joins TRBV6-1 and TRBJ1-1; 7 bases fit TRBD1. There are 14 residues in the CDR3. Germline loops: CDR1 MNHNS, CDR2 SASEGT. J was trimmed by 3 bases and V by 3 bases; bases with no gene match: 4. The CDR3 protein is CASSERQGDTEAFF. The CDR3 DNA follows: TGTGCCAGCAGTGAGAGACAGGGAGACACTGAAGCTTTCTTT.